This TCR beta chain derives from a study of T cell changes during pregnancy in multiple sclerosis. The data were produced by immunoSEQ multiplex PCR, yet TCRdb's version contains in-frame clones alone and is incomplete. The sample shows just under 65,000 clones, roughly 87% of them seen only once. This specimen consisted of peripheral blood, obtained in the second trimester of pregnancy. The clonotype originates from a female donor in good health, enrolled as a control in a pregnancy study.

In DNA form, the CDR3 reads TGTGCCAGCACCCAGGGGGCCGGAGGGTATGGCTACACCTTC. Amino acid sequence: CASTQGAGGYGYTF. V and J are TRBV6-5 and TRBJ1-2; 8 bases match TRBD1. The CDR3 covers 14 residues. Looked up from germline, CDR1 is MNHEY and CDR2 is SVGAGI. Germline trimming cut 7 bases from V and 5 bases from J; bases unmatched to any gene: 9.